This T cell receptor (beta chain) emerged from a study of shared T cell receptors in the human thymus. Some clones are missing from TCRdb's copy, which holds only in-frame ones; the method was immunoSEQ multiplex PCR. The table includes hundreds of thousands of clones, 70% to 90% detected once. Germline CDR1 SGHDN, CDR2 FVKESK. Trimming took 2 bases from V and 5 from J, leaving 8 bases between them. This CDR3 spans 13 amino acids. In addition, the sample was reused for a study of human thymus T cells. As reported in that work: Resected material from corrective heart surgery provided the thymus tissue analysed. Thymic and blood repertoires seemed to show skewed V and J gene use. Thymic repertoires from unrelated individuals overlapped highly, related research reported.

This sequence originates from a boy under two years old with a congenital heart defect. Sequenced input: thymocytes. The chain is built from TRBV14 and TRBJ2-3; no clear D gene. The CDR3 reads CASSQLFLDTQYF. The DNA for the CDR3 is TGTGCCAGCAGCCAATTATTTTTAGATACGCAGTATTTT.